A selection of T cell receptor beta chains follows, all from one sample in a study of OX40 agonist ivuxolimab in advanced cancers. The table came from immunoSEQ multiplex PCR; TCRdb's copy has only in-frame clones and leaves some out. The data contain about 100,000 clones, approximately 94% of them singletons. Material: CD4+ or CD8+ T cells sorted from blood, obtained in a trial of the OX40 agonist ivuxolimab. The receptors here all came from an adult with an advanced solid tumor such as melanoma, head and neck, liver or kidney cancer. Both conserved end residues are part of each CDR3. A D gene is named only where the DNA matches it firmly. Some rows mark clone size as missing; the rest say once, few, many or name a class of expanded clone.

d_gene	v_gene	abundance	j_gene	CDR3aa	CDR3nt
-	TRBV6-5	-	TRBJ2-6	CATNGEAGANVLTF	TGTGCCACGAACGGCGAGGCTGGGGCCAACGTCCTGACTTTC
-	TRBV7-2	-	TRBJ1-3	CASSSTIGISGNTIYF	TGTGCCAGCAGTTCAACTATAGGGATATCGGGAAACACCATATATTTT
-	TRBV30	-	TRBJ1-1	CAWSEAQGKAFF	TGTGCCTGGAGTGAGGCACAGGGAAAGGCTTTCTTT
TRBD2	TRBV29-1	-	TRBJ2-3	CSATKAGGPTDTQYF	TGCAGCGCAACCAAAGCGGGAGGGCCCACAGATACGCAGTATTTT
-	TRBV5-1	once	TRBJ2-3	CASSLAVAPTDTQYF	TGCGCCAGCAGCTTGGCCGTTGCCCCGACAGATACGCAGTATTTT
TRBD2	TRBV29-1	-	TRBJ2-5	CSVRPGGYGETQYF	TGCAGCGTTCGCCCCGGGGGGTATGGAGAGACCCAGTACTTC
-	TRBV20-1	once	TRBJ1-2	CSAWDNYGYTF	TGCAGTGCTTGGGATAACTATGGCTACACCTTC
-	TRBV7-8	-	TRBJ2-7	CASSFEQDYEQYF	TGTGCCAGCAGCTTTGAACAAGATTACGAGCAGTACTTC
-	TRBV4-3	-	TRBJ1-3	CASSQDSTVSGNTIYF	TGCGCCAGCAGCCAAGATAGTACAGTCTCTGGAAACACCATATATTTT
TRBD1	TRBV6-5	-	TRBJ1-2	CASSYSGGEGYTF	TGTGCCAGCAGTTATTCAGGGGGGGAGGGCTACACCTTC
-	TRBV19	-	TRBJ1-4	CASSAGGPRGKLFF	TGTGCCAGTAGTGCCGGTGGGCCCAGGGGCAAACTGTTTTTT
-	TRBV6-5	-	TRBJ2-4	CASSYSAVAEGIQYF	TGTGCCAGCAGTTACTCGGCGGTTGCGGAGGGCATTCAGTACTTC
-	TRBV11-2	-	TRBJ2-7	CASSSERSGLEQYF	TGTGCCAGCAGCTCCGAGCGGAGTGGCCTCGAGCAGTACTTC
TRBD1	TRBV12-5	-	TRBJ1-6	CASGLATTGMGSPLHF	TGTGCTAGTGGTTTGGCCACGACAGGGATGGGTTCACCCCTCCACTTT
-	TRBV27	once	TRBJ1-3	CASSFWPVASSGNTIYF	TGTGCCAGCAGTTTCTGGCCAGTAGCGAGCTCTGGAAACACCATATATTTT
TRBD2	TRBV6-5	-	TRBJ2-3	CASNPSGGPADTQYF	TGTGCCAGCAACCCCTCGGGAGGGCCTGCGGATACGCAGTATTTT
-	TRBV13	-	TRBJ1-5	CASSPGGGYSNQPQHF	TGTGCCAGCAGCCCCGGGGGGGGTTATAGCAATCAGCCCCAGCATTTT
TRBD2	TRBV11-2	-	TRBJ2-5	CATRGTSGDQETQYF	TGTGCCACCAGGGGCACTAGCGGGGATCAAGAGACCCAGTACTTC
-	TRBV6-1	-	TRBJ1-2	CASSEANGWAANYGYTF	TGTGCCAGCAGTGAAGCTAACGGTTGGGCCGCAAACTATGGCTACACCTTC
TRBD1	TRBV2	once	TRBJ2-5	CARETGYQETQYF	TGTGCCAGAGAGACAGGGTATCAAGAGACCCAGTACTTC
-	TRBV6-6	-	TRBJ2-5	CASSYSEEDQETQYF	TGTGCCAGCAGTTACTCGGAAGAGGATCAAGAGACCCAGTACTTC
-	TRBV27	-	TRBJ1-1	CASSFRANTEAFF	TGTGCCAGCAGTTTCCGGGCGAACACTGAAGCTTTCTTT
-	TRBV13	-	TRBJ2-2	CASSLLLGGGITGELFF	TGTGCCAGCAGCTTACTGCTTGGGGGAGGAATCACCGGGGAGCTGTTTTTT
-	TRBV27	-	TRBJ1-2	CASSLSSIDRLYGYTF	TGTGCCAGCAGTTTATCGAGCATAGACAGGCTCTATGGCTACACCTTC
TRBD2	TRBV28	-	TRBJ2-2	CASSSPSGGPRTGELFF	TGTGCCAGCAGTTCCCCTAGCGGGGGGCCGCGCACCGGGGAGCTGTTTTTT
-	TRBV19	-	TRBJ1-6	CASSITANSPLHF	TGTGCCAGTAGTATTACAGCAAATTCACCCCTCCACTTT
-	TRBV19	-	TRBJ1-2	CASSISLTDNYGYTF	TGTGCCAGTAGTATATCACTGACGGACAACTATGGCTACACCTTC
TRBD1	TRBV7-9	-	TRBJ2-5	CASSAEAGQGDGAQETQYF	TGTGCCAGCAGCGCAGAAGCCGGACAGGGGGACGGGGCCCAAGAGACCCAGTACTTC
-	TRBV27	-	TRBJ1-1	CASSSTPNTEAFF	TGTGCCAGCAGCTCCACACCGAACACTGAAGCTTTCTTT
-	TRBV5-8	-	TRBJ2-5	CASSRGTSHGPKETQYF	TGTGCCAGCAGCCGCGGGACTTCCCACGGGCCGAAAGAGACCCAGTACTTC
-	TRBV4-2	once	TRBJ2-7	CASSETVSSYEQYF	TGTGCCAGCAGCGAAACAGTTAGCTCCTACGAGCAGTACTTC
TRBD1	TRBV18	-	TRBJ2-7	CASSPGQFLYEQYF	TGTGCCAGCTCACCGGGACAGTTCCTTTACGAGCAGTACTTC
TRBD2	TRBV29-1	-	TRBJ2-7	CSVEDQGLAEQYF	TGCAGCGTTGAAGATCAGGGACTAGCTGAGCAGTACTTC
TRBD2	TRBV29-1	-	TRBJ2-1	CSASGTSGGNNEQFF	TGCAGCGCCTCCGGGACTAGCGGGGGGAACAATGAGCAGTTCTTC
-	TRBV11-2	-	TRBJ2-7	CASSFRQDLTYEQYF	TGTGCCAGCAGCTTCAGACAGGATCTCACCTACGAGCAGTACTTC
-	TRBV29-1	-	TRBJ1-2	CSVEGGPGYTF	TGCAGCGTTGAAGGGGGGCCTGGCTACACCTTC
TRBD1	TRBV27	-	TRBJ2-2	CASSPRDRVTGELFF	TGTGCCAGCAGTCCCCGGGACAGGGTCACCGGGGAGCTGTTTTTT